This T cell receptor beta chain was recorded in a study of cytomegalovirus exposure and HLA in healthy donors. Study-level findings and limits: There were fewer than 200 TCR beta chains listed as cytomegalovirus-associated. The productive fraction for most TCR beta V segments was about 87% or about 30% in an earlier analysis. There were some V segments, including TRBV6-2 and TRBV6-3, excluded as indistinguishable.

A note on this clone: Its cognate antigen is unknown.

The PCR was carried out with 60 Vbeta primers and 13 Jbeta primers. Generated by immunoSEQ multiplex PCR, the TCRdb table keeps only in-frame clones and is missing some. The sample lists about 63,000 clones; about 76% were seen once. This CDR3 is 14 amino acids long. This clonotype originated in a man aged 50-59 years in good health and CMV-seronegative. The sample consisted of PBMCs. V gene TRBV12-2 combines with J gene TRBJ1-4; the table's D call of TRBD1 was not tested on the DNA. TRBV12-2 is listed as a pseudogene. The CDR3 region is CASREGQGGEKLFF. In DNA form, the CDR3 reads TGTGCAAGTCGGGAGGGACAGGGAGGTGAAAAACTGTTTTTT.